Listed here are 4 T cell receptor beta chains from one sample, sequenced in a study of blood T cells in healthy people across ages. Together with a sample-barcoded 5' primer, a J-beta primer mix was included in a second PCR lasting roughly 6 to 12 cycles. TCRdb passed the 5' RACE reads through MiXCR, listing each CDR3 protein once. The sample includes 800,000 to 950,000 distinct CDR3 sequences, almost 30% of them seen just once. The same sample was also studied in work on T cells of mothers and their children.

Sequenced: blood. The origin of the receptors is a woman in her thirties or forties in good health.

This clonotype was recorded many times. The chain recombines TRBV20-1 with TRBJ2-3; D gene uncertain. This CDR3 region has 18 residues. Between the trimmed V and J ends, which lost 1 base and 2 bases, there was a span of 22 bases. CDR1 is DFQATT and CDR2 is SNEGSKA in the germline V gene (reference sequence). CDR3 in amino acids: CSARAGLDLPEFTDTQYF. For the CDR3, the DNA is TGCAGTGCTAGAGCGGGTTTAGACCTTCCAGAATTCACAGATACGCAGTATTTT.

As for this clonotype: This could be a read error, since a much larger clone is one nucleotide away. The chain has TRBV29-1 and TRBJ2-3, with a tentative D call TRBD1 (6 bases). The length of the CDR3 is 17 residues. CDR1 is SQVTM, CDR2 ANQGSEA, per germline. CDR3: CSPEKRGTRRLTETQYF. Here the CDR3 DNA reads TGCAGCCCGGAGAAAAGGGGGACCCGACGCCTCACAGAGACGCAGTATTTT.

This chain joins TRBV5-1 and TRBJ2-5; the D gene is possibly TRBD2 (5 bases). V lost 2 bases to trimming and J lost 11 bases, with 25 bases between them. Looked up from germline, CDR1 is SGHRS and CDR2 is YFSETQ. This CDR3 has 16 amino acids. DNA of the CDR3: TGCGCCAGCAGCTTCCGAGGGTATCCGAGCTCCTACAAGCAGTACTTC. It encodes CASSFRGYPSSYKQYF.

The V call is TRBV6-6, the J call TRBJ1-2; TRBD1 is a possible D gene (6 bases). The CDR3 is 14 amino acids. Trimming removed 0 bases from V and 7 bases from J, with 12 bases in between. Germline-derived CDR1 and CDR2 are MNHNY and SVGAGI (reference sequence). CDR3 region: CASSYSNREIGYTF. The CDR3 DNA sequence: TGTGCCAGCAGTTACTCGAACAGGGAAATTGGCTACACCTTC.